The source of this T cell receptor (beta chain) is a study of blood T cell repertoires in COVID-19 (dated by TCRdb to about 2020). With regard to the full study: Collaborator samples came from the United States, Italy and Spain and covered acute and convalescent phases of COVID-19. The prospective study material was composed of cDNA or gDNA derived from T cells, B-cell-depleted T cells, or PBMCs. Subjects who had been exposed to COVID-19, were actively infected with it, or had recovered from it provided the deeply sampled blood TCRbeta repertoires that made up the dataset. The repertoires were made available in a free public database intended to serve as a resource for research on the immune response to SARS-CoV-2. Samples were obtained from the ongoing ImmuneRACE study (first 160 participants) and from some 1,200 subjects provided by 6 global collaborators. A de-identified subject ID, COVID-19 status, age in years and sex were almost always included in the sample metadata. HLA class I and class II types, where available, came from metadata supplied by the sample provider rather than from assay-based typing. The paper's findings and limits, for the study overall: The quantity of clinical and demographic metadata differed by source and by participant and was supplied without curation.

Each collaborating institution followed its own protocols to collect whole blood in K2EDTA tubes. For TCRbeta analysis, collaborator samples were shipped as frozen whole blood, as isolated PBMCs, or as DNA extracted from either sample type. Comments on this clone: Its antigen is not yet known. There are no base qualities to consult, and no much larger clone falls within one base.

For CDR1 and CDR2, the germline V gene lists SGHDT and YYEEEE. Measured from the cysteine to the phenylalanine, the CDR3 is 14 residues long. The retained sequence is limited to the CDR3, 42 bases, with the frame set at the first base. V and J lose 4 bases and 1 base, and a span of 11 bases separates them. TCRbeta CDR3 regions were amplified from genomic DNA using the immunoSEQ Assay, a bias-controlled multiplex PCR. The original methods were these. Nucleated cell counts per sample were estimated from amplification of reference gene primers within the assay. Sequence reads were collapsed and filtered to measure the absolute abundance of every unique TCRbeta CDR3 rearrangement. For each sample, productive Simpson clonality was calculated as the square root of Simpson's diversity index over productive rearrangements. This is the immuneACCESS table as TCRdb keeps it, with only in-frame sequences that have V and J called. A part of the clones is gone; compared with another copy, unresolved V genes explain less than half, and the rest is unexplained. V and J calls and clone size are those listed in that table; D and trimming were worked out from the DNA. The sample records under 200,000 clones, 75% to 90% of which are singletons. Approximately 6.2% of the sample is taken by the ten largest.

The clonotype comes from a woman between 35 and 50 years old with acute or convalescent COVID-19. The sample taken for sequencing was peripheral blood. The chain was built from TRBV5-6 and TRBJ2-5; TRBD2 is possibly the D segment (6 matching bases). The nucleotide sequence is TGTGCCAGCAGCCCGGGACTGATCCAAGAGACCCAGTACTTC. Its protein product is CASSPGLIQETQYF.